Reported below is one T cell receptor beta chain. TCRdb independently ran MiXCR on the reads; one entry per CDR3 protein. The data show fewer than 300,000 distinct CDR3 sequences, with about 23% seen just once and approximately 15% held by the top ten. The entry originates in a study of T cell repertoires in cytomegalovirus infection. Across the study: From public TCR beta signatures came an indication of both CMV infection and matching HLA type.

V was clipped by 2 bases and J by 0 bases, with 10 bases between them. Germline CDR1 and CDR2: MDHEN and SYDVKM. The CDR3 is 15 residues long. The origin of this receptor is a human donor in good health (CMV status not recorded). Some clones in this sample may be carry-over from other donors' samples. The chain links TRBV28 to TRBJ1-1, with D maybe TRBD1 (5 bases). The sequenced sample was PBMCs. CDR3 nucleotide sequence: TGTGCCAGCAGTTTAAGGACACTTGTGAACACTGAAGCTTTCTTT. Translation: CASSLRTLVNTEAFF. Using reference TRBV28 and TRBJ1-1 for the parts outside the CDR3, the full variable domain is DVKVTQSSRYLVKRTGEKVFLECVQDMDHENMFWYRQDPGLGLRLIYFSYDVKMKEKGDIPEGYSVSREKKERFSLILESASTNQTSMYLCASSLRTLVNTEAFFGQGTRLTVV.